This passage covers 19 T cell receptor beta chains from one sample sequenced in a study of T cells in Graves' hyperthyroidism and ophthalmopathy. Amplification of TCR beta CDR3 regions was performed using RNA transcripts as template. First-round RT-PCR with HTBI primers amplified the TCR CDR3 region. Each CDR3 protein gets one entry after TCRdb re-called the multiplex PCR reads with MiXCR. Of around 300,000 distinct CDR3 sequences detected, about an eighth appear once; the ten largest clones hold roughly 7.5%. The sample comprised blood. These receptors were taken from a woman aged 30 to 39 with Graves' hyperthyroidism that later progressed to Graves' ophthalmopathy.

V is TRBV9 and J is TRBJ2-1, with D possibly TRBD2 on 6 matching bases. V lost 5 bases and J lost 6, with 15 bases in between. Germline V lookup: CDR1 SGDLS, CDR2 YYNGEE. The CDR3 runs to 14 residues. The CDR3 is CASSRDWAFNEQFF. The CDR3 nucleotides are TGTGCCAGCAGTAGGGACTGGGCGTTCAATGAGCAGTTCTTC.

This clonotype was counted ten times or more. This rearrangement joins TRBV10-3 to TRBJ1-5; D unresolved. Trimming took 3 bases from V and 5 from J, leaving 8 bases between them. Germline loops: CDR1 ENHRY, CDR2 SYGVKD. This CDR3 is built from 13 residues. CDR3 sequence (DNA): TGTGCCATCAGTGACGGGAGTCATCAGCCCCAGCATTTT. It translates to CAISDGSHQPQHF.

V and J are TRBV19 and TRBJ1-2; D gene uncertain. This CDR3 is built from 12 residues. The V and J ends lost 6 bases and 6 bases respectively, with 11 bases between them. The germline gives CDR1 LNHDA, CDR2 SQIVND (reference sequence). CDR3 DNA sequence: TGTGCCAGTAGCCAGACCCTCCATGGCTACACCTTC. Translation: CASSQTLHGYTF.

In its sample, this clonotype was seen many times. V usage is TRBV15 and J usage is TRBJ2-5; D is possibly TRBD1 (6 bases). The V and J ends lost 5 bases and 6 bases respectively, with 16 bases between them. There are 14 residues in the CDR3. Germline values: CDR1 LNHNV, CDR2 YYDKDF (reference sequence). As DNA, the CDR3 is TGTGCCACCAGCCGGGACACTGCTATGAAGACCCAGTACTTC. Translated: CATSRDTAMKTQYF.

This clonotype was observed at least ten times. The chain is built from TRBV12-3 or TRBV12-4 and TRBJ2-1, with 7 bases identical to TRBD2. The trim removed 8 bases at V and 7 bases at J, leaving 14 bases unmatched. CDR3 length equals 15 residues. CDR3 bases: TGTGCCAGCGGACCCAATAGGGCGGGAGTAAATGAGCAGTTCTTC. Translated, it gives CASGPNRAGVNEQFF.

Many counts were recorded for this clonotype. The chain carries TRBV28 and TRBJ2-2; perhaps TRBD1 as D (6 bases). The CDR3 consists of 12 residues. Germline assignment: CDR1 MDHEN and CDR2 SYDVKM. V lost 6 bases to trimming and J lost 5 bases, with 7 bases between them. CDR3 sequence (DNA): TGTGCCAGCAGGAGGGGGACCGGGGAGCTGTTTTTT. It yields the protein CASRRGTGELFF. Together with reference TRBV28 and TRBJ2-2, the CDR3 gives the full variable domain: DVKVTQSSRYLVKRTGEKVFLECVQDMDHENMFWYRQDPGLGLRLIYFSYDVKMKEKGDIPEGYSVSREKKERFSLILESASTNQTSMYLCASRRGTGELFFGEGSRLTVL.

This clonotype was seen repeatedly, ten times or more. The V call is TRBV27, the J call TRBJ2-3; no definite D call. Germline V gene lookup returns CDR1 MNHEY and CDR2 SMNVEV (reference sequence). Trimming took off 9 bases at V and 5 bases at J, with 18 bases between the two ends. CDR3 size: 14 residues. The CDR3 region is CASSPIQGLDTQYF. The CDR3 DNA reads as TGTGCCAGTAGCCCGATTCAAGGGTTAGATACGCAGTATTTT.

The CDR3 coding sequence is TGTGCCAGCAGCCCCCCGACAGAGTACTACGAGCAGTACTTC. Translated: CASSPPTEYYEQYF. This chain uses TRBV6-2 or TRBV6-3 with TRBJ2-7, with a weak D call TRBD1 (5 bases). The CDR3 extends over 14 amino acids. Germline V lookup: CDR1 MNHEY, CDR2 SVGEGT. Deletions cut 6 bases from V and 3 bases from J, with 15 bases between.

This clonotype was detected ten times or more. The V and J genes are TRBV7-9 and TRBJ2-5; 7 bases line up with TRBD1. Trimming cost V 1 base and J 5 bases; bases outside gene matches: 4. The length of the CDR3 is 14 residues. Germline V lookup: CDR1 SEHNR, CDR2 FQNEAQ (reference sequence). The CDR3 region is CASSLGGGLETQYF. CDR3 bases: TGTGCCAGCAGCTTAGGAGGGGGCTTGGAGACCCAGTACTTC.

This clonotype was recorded many times. The chain has TRBV6-2 or TRBV6-3 and TRBJ2-7; no firm D call. Between the trimmed V and J ends, which lost 2 bases and 7 bases, there was a span of 9 bases. The CDR3 is made up of 12 amino acids. Looked up from germline, CDR1 is MNHEY and CDR2 is SVGEGT. The CDR3: CASSYPKVEQYF. CDR3 nucleotide sequence: TGTGCCAGCAGTTACCCCAAGGTGGAGCAGTACTTC.

This clonotype occurred many times. The chain carries TRBV6-2 or TRBV6-3 and TRBJ2-1; tentatively, D is TRBD2 (5 bases). V dropped 6 bases and J dropped 8 bases, with 11 bases sitting between them. CDR3 length: 12 residues. Germline lookup yields CDR1 MNHEY and CDR2 SVGEGT. The CDR3: CASRVGLDEQFF. The CDR3 nucleotides are TGTGCCAGCAGGGTCGGACTCGATGAGCAGTTCTTC.

Points on this clonotype: This clone may be a read error of a much larger clone one base away. The chain combines TRBV7-9 with TRBJ2-7; D unresolved. Germline CDR1 reads SEHNR; CDR2 reads FQNEAQ (reference sequence). This CDR3 is 11 amino acids long. Trimming pared 5 bases from V and 9 bases from J, leaving 11 bases between. CDR3 residues: CASSPADGQYF. CDR3 nucleotide sequence: TGTGCCAGCAGCCCCGCGGACGGGCAGTACTTC.

This clonotype occurred many times. V usage is TRBV7-9 and J usage is TRBJ2-1; D call uncertain. CDR3 length equals 12 residues. Germline V gives CDR1 SEHNR, CDR2 FQNEAQ (reference sequence). Trimming left V 5 bases short and J 9 bases short, with 11 bases between. CDR3 region: CASSHLDVEQFF. The CDR3 DNA follows: TGTGCCAGCAGCCATCTAGACGTTGAGCAGTTCTTC.

This clonotype has a count of ten or more. The gene calls are TRBV28 and TRBJ2-1, with a tentative D call TRBD2 (5 bases). The length of the CDR3 is 16 residues. V lost 7 bases to trimming and J lost 0 bases, with 16 bases between them. Germline CDR1 reads MDHEN; CDR2 reads SYDVKM. DNA for the CDR3: TGTGCCAGCACCCCCCGCCCGGGAACCTCCTACAATGAGCAGTTCTTC. This translates into CASTPRPGTSYNEQFF.

The sample holds many counts of this clonotype. The CDR3 does not close with the conserved phenylalanine or tryptophan, likely indicating a read error. V gene TRBV2 combines with J gene TRBJ1-1; D uncertain. This CDR3 spans 13 amino acids. Germline V gives CDR1 SNHLY, CDR2 FYNNEI. Trimming cost V 4 bases and J 5 bases, with 11 bases left between them. The CDR3 sequence is CASSGRGMTEAFL. The CDR3 nucleotides read TGTGCCAGCAGTGGACGAGGAATGACTGAAGCTTTCCTT.

The CDR3 here is CASSPFPGGSNTGELFF. In DNA, the CDR3 is TGTGCCAGCTCACCATTTCCAGGGGGTTCGAACACCGGGGAGCTGTTTTTT. The V call is TRBV18, the J call TRBJ2-2; 7 bases agree with TRBD1. CDR1 and CDR2 from the germline V gene are KGHSH and LQKENI. This CDR3 is 17 amino acids long. The V and J ends lost 2 bases and 0 bases, in that order; junction bases with no gene match: 6.

This clonotype was detected many times. The chain joins TRBV7-2 to TRBJ2-5, with 11 bases lining up with TRBD2. Trimming took 1 base from V and 5 from J; bases not matched to a gene: 12. Germline CDR1 and CDR2: SGHTA and FQGNSA. The CDR3 extends over 18 amino acids. CDR3 sequence: CASSLETALAGGLETQYF. DNA for the CDR3: TGTGCCAGCAGCTTAGAAACGGCCCTAGCGGGAGGATTGGAGACCCAGTACTTC.

A word on this clonotype: A read error may produce the germline difference seen at one junction end. The CDR3 sequence: CGSGEWDRAEPAGAAYEQYF. DNA of the CDR3: TGTGGCAGCGGGGAATGGGACAGGGCCGAACCAGCGGGGGCCGCCTACGAGCAGTACTTC. The rearrangement uses TRBV2 and TRBJ2-7, with D tentatively TRBD1 (9 bases). There are 20 residues in the CDR3. The germline V gene encodes CDR1 SNHLY and CDR2 FYNNEI.

Ten or more counts support this clonotype. The V call is TRBV11-2, the J call TRBJ2-1, with 7 bases fitting TRBD2. CDR1 is SGHAT and CDR2 is FQNNGV in the germline V gene. V lost 5 bases, J lost 8 bases, and 12 bases stayed unmatched. The CDR3 has 15 residues. The CDR3 spells CASSQRTAGVHEQFF. CDR3 in DNA: TGTGCCAGCAGCCAACGGACTGCGGGGGTCCATGAGCAGTTCTTC.